This passage covers 14 T cell receptor beta chains from one sample sequenced in a study of cytomegalovirus exposure and HLA in healthy donors. The PCR employed 60 Vbeta primers together with 13 Jbeta primers. Profiled with immunoSEQ multiplex PCR; TCRdb holds only in-frame clones, not every one. The sample yields fewer than 75,000 clones, 80% seen once. Sequencing used PBMCs. The receptors shown here come from a woman between 25 and 40 years old in good health and CMV-seronegative.

This clone occurred once. The rearrangement uses TRBV30 and TRBJ2-1, with a possible D match to TRBD2 (5 bases). This CDR3 region has 14 residues. Trimming took 0 bases from V and 7 from J, leaving 13 bases between them. Germline V gives CDR1 GTSNPN, CDR2 SVGIG (reference sequence). Written as DNA, the CDR3 is TGTGCCTGGAGTGTCTTGGAGGCCAAGAATGAGCAGTTCTTC. As protein: CAWSVLEAKNEQFF.

On this clone: This sample also contains other DNA sequences that code for the same CDR3. This chain joins TRBV9 and TRBJ2-1, with 10 positions matching TRBD2. This CDR3 is 15 amino acids long. Germline V CDR1 and CDR2: SGDLS, YYNGEE. Unmatched junction bases numbered 1, after V lost 0 bases and J lost 4 bases. In DNA form, the CDR3 reads TGTGCCAGCAGCGTAGGTAGCGGGGGGTACAATGAGCAGTTCTTC. Its translation: CASSVGSGGYNEQFF.

This sequence joins TRBV29-1 and TRBJ1-2; tentative D call: TRBD1 (6 bases). Germline V gene data show CDR1 as SQVTM and CDR2 as ANQGSEA. The CDR3 runs to 13 residues. V was shortened by 5 bases and J by 7 bases, with 17 bases between the two germline ends. CDR3 region: CSVSGGQSGGYTF. Written as DNA, the CDR3 is TGCAGCGTTTCGGGGGGCCAATCGGGTGGCTACACCTTC.

The rearrangement joins TRBV6-1 to TRBJ1-1, with a possible D match to TRBD1 (6 bases). In germline, CDR1 is MNHNS, CDR2 SASEGT. V was trimmed by 2 bases and J by 5 bases, leaving 9 bases between them. The CDR3 runs to 13 residues. The DNA for the CDR3 is TGTGCCAGCAGTGAAAACAGGGTTACTGAAGCTTTCTTT. It translates to CASSENRVTEAFF.

The chain is built from TRBV6-5 and TRBJ2-5, with TRBD2 identical over 7 bases. CDR1 and CDR2 from the germline V gene are MNHEY and SVGAGI. This CDR3 spans 14 amino acids. J lost 4 bases, V lost 4 bases, and 6 bases had no gene match. CDR3 sequence (DNA): TGTGCCAGCAGTTTTGCGGGAGCGGTAGAGACCCAGTACTTC. Encoded protein: CASSFAGAVETQYF.

The V call is TRBV9, the J call TRBJ2-6; D not certain. The CDR3 has 15 residues. CDR1 and CDR2 from the germline V gene are SGDLS and YYNGEE. Trimming stripped 5 bases from V and 4 bases from J, with 13 bases between. The CDR3 here is CASSAGLPGANVLTF. Written as DNA, the CDR3 is TGTGCCAGCAGTGCAGGTCTACCCGGGGCCAACGTCCTGACTTTC.

V and J are TRBV7-8 and TRBJ2-3, with 10 bases aligning to TRBD1. The trim removed 5 bases at V and 4 bases at J, leaving 6 bases unmatched. The CDR3 sequence is 15 residues long. The germline CDR1 and CDR2 sequences are SGHVS and FQNEAQ. The CDR3 nucleotides read TGTGCCAGCAGCCGCGACAGGGGGCCCTCAGATACGCAGTATTTT. As protein: CASSRDRGPSDTQYF. The entire variable domain, with the rest obtained from reference TRBV7-8 and TRBJ2-3, is as follows: GAGVSQSPRYKVAKRGQDVALRCDPISGHVSLFWYQQALGQGPEFLTYFQNEAQLDKSGLPSDRFFAERPEGSVSTLKIQRTQQEDSAVYLCASSRDRGPSDTQYFGPGTRLTVL.

V and J are TRBV7-9 and TRBJ1-2, with 7 bases matching TRBD1. CDR1 and CDR2 (germline): SEHNR, FQNEAQ (reference sequence). J was trimmed by 1 base and V by 5 bases; bases with no gene match: 7. This CDR3 region has 15 residues. The CDR3: CASSLGQESNYGYTF. The CDR3 bases are TGTGCCAGCAGCCTAGGACAGGAAAGTAACTATGGCTACACCTTC.

The genes are TRBV28 and TRBJ1-6; D ambiguous. Trimming removed 6 bases from V and 7 bases from J, with 19 bases in between. The CDR3 runs 16 residues. Germline CDR1 MDHEN, CDR2 SYDVKM. CDR3 sequence reads: CASRLDIGVINSPLHF. The CDR3 coding sequence is TGTGCCAGCAGGCTTGACATTGGTGTGATAAATTCACCCCTCCACTTT.

The J gene is TRBJ2-3, the V gene TRBV5-6; the D is unclear. CDR1 and CDR2 from the germline V gene are SGHDT and YYEEEE. V was shortened by 1 base and J by 3 bases, with 3 bases between the two germline ends. CDR3 length: 12 amino acids. This CDR3 reads CASSLITDTQYF. CDR3 DNA sequence: TGTGCCAGCAGCTTGATAACAGATACGCAGTATTTT.

This clone is a singleton in its sample. The chain employs TRBV25-1 and TRBJ2-5; 8 positions match TRBD2. This CDR3 contains 15 residues. V was pared by 5 bases and J by 4 bases, with 9 bases of the junction left unmatched. The germline gives CDR1 MGHDK, CDR2 SYGVNS. This CDR3 is CASSPIGLAGETQYF. CDR3 bases: TGTGCCAGCAGTCCCATAGGACTAGCAGGAGAGACCCAGTACTTC.

This chain connects TRBV29-1 to TRBJ1-1; a weak D match, TRBD1 (6 bases). This CDR3 has 15 amino acids. Per the germline V gene, CDR1 is SQVTM and CDR2 is ANQGSEA. Trimming shortened V by 5 bases and J by 4 bases, and 20 bases separated the two germline ends. CDR3 DNA sequence: TGCAGCGTTTCCCGGGACACCAGAAGGACCACTGAAGCTTTCTTT. It translates to CSVSRDTRRTTEAFF.

This clone was seen more than once but under ten times. The chain couples TRBV7-7 to TRBJ1-3, with no clear D. Germline loops: CDR1 SSHAT, CDR2 FNYEAQ (reference sequence). The CDR3 is 10 residues long. The CDR3 DNA reads as TGTGCTAGTATGGGAAACACCATATATTTT. Its protein product is CASMGNTIYF.

This clone was recorded only once. The chain couples TRBV4-1 to TRBJ2-6; TRBD1 matches at 7 bases. Germline V gives CDR1 MGHRA, CDR2 YSYEKL. Losses at the gene ends were 3 bases for V and 0 bases for J; bases not matched to a gene: 8. The CDR3 is 18 amino acids. The CDR3 region has the DNA TGCGCCAGCAGCCACAGGACAGGAACCTACTCTGGGGCCAACGTCCTGACTTTC. Translated: CASSHRTGTYSGANVLTF.